A selection of T cell receptor beta chains follows, all from one sample in a study of OX40 agonist ivuxolimab in advanced cancers. Profiling relied on immunoSEQ multiplex PCR, and the TCRdb table lists in-frame clones only, not all of them. The profile covers fewer than 65,000 clones, with around 89% appearing a single time and 10% to 14% taken by the ten largest. Sequences were derived from CD4+ or CD8+ T cells sorted from blood, sampled in a trial of the OX40 agonist ivuxolimab. These receptors were obtained from an adult with an advanced solid tumor such as melanoma, head and neck, liver or kidney cancer. Both conserved end residues are part of each CDR3. Each record gives: clone size, D gene, J gene, V gene, CDR3 protein, CDR3 DNA. A D gene is named only where the DNA matches it firmly. Size is stated for part of the rows, as once, few or many counts, or as a class when the clone is expanded.

clone_size: NA; d_call: NA; j_call: TRBJ2-7; v_call: TRBV4-2; cdr3_aa: CASSRDLATYEQYF; cdr3_nt: TGTGCCAGCAGCCGGGACCTAGCCACCTACGAGCAGTACTTC
clone_size: NA; d_call: NA; j_call: TRBJ2-7; v_call: TRBV6-1; cdr3_aa: CASSELVIQREQYF; cdr3_nt: TGTGCCAGCAGTGAATTGGTCATCCAGCGGGAGCAGTACTTC
clone_size: few; d_call: NA; j_call: TRBJ1-5; v_call: TRBV27; cdr3_aa: CASGSLGGSNQPQHF; cdr3_nt: TGTGCCAGCGGGTCCTTGGGGGGGAGCAATCAGCCCCAGCATTTT
clone_size: NA; d_call: NA; j_call: TRBJ2-3; v_call: TRBV25-1; cdr3_aa: CASSEWGGTDTQYF; cdr3_nt: TGTGCCAGCAGTGAATGGGGGGGCACAGATACGCAGTATTTT
clone_size: NA; d_call: TRBD1; j_call: TRBJ1-1; v_call: TRBV5-1; cdr3_aa: CASSLQGALTEAFF; cdr3_nt: TGCGCCAGCAGCCTCCAGGGGGCTCTCACCGAAGCTTTCTTT
clone_size: NA; d_call: NA; j_call: TRBJ2-2; v_call: TRBV29-1; cdr3_aa: CSACRAGCTGELFF; cdr3_nt: TGCAGCGCCTGTCGGGCAGGGTGCACCGGGGAGCTGTTTTTT
clone_size: NA; d_call: NA; j_call: TRBJ1-1; v_call: TRBV7-8; cdr3_aa: CASSLAGAGRTEAFF; cdr3_nt: TGTGCCAGCAGCTTAGCAGGGGCAGGTAGGACTGAAGCTTTCTTT
clone_size: NA; d_call: NA; j_call: TRBJ2-3; v_call: TRBV18; cdr3_aa: CASSPPARADTQYF; cdr3_nt: TGTGCCAGCTCACCACCGGCTAGAGCAGATACGCAGTATTTT
clone_size: once; d_call: NA; j_call: TRBJ2-1; v_call: TRBV10-2; cdr3_aa: CATSTSSYNEQFF; cdr3_nt: TGCGCCACCTCCACGAGCTCCTACAATGAGCAGTTCTTC
clone_size: NA; d_call: NA; j_call: TRBJ1-1; v_call: TRBV15; cdr3_aa: CATSWGENTEAFF; cdr3_nt: TGTGCCACCAGCTGGGGTGAGAACACTGAAGCTTTCTTT
clone_size: NA; d_call: NA; j_call: TRBJ1-1; v_call: TRBV4-2; cdr3_aa: CASSHSWEGATEAFF; cdr3_nt: TGTGCCAGCAGCCACTCTTGGGAAGGGGCCACTGAAGCTTTCTTT
clone_size: NA; d_call: NA; j_call: TRBJ1-1; v_call: TRBV28; cdr3_aa: CASLQIMNTEAFF; cdr3_nt: TGTGCCAGCCTACAGATAATGAACACTGAAGCTTTCTTT
clone_size: NA; d_call: TRBD1; j_call: TRBJ1-1; v_call: TRBV5-1; cdr3_aa: CASSLRTGSNTEAFF; cdr3_nt: TGCGCCAGCAGCCTACGGACAGGGTCGAACACTGAAGCTTTCTTT
clone_size: few; d_call: NA; j_call: TRBJ2-7; v_call: TRBV29-1; cdr3_aa: CSVYGGRSYEQYF; cdr3_nt: TGCAGCGTTTACGGCGGCCGTTCCTACGAGCAGTACTTC
clone_size: NA; d_call: TRBD1; j_call: TRBJ2-1; v_call: TRBV10-3; cdr3_aa: CAISPRQGYNEQFF; cdr3_nt: TGTGCCATCAGCCCGAGACAGGGGTACAATGAGCAGTTCTTC
clone_size: NA; d_call: NA; j_call: TRBJ2-7; v_call: TRBV7-9; cdr3_aa: CASSFADRLEQYF; cdr3_nt: TGTGCCAGCAGCTTTGCAGACAGACTCGAGCAGTACTTC
clone_size: NA; d_call: NA; j_call: TRBJ2-1; v_call: TRBV29-1; cdr3_aa: CTCWGRNNEQFF; cdr3_nt: TGCACCTGCTGGGGCAGAAACAATGAGCAGTTCTTC
clone_size: once; d_call: TRBD1; j_call: TRBJ2-2; v_call: TRBV5-1; cdr3_aa: CASRSTDRVAGELFF; cdr3_nt: TGCGCCAGCAGAAGCACGGACAGGGTCGCCGGGGAGCTGTTTTTT
clone_size: NA; d_call: TRBD1; j_call: TRBJ2-5; v_call: TRBV5-4; cdr3_aa: CASSRDRGFVRETQYF; cdr3_nt: TGTGCCAGCAGCCGCGACAGGGGGTTCGTCAGGGAGACCCAGTACTTC
clone_size: NA; d_call: NA; j_call: TRBJ2-1; v_call: TRBV7-9; cdr3_aa: CASSFRREGSYNEQFF; cdr3_nt: TGTGCCAGCAGCTTCCGGCGGGAAGGGTCCTACAATGAGCAGTTCTTC
clone_size: NA; d_call: NA; j_call: TRBJ2-7; v_call: TRBV7-7; cdr3_aa: CASSFRGYEQYF; cdr3_nt: TGTGCTAGCAGCTTTCGGGGCTACGAGCAGTACTTC
clone_size: NA; d_call: TRBD1; j_call: TRBJ2-2; v_call: TRBV5-1; cdr3_aa: CASSLGQFNTGELFF; cdr3_nt: TGCGCCAGCAGCCTGGGACAGTTCAACACCGGGGAGCTGTTTTTT
clone_size: NA; d_call: NA; j_call: TRBJ2-1; v_call: TRBV5-3; cdr3_aa: CARSLGCRWEQFF; cdr3_nt: TGTGCCAGAAGCTTGGGATGCAGATGGGAGCAGTTCTTC
clone_size: NA; d_call: TRBD1; j_call: TRBJ2-7; v_call: TRBV9; cdr3_aa: CASSTRTGEDEQYF; cdr3_nt: TGTGCCAGCAGCACCCGGACAGGGGAGGACGAGCAGTACTTC
clone_size: NA; d_call: NA; j_call: TRBJ2-2; v_call: TRBV7-8; cdr3_aa: CASSFPASGGELFF; cdr3_nt: TGTGCCAGCAGCTTCCCCGCATCGGGCGGGGAGCTGTTTTTT
clone_size: NA; d_call: NA; j_call: TRBJ1-4; v_call: TRBV10-3; cdr3_aa: CAISESGGLWANEKLFF; cdr3_nt: TGTGCCATCAGTGAGTCGGGAGGTCTTTGGGCTAATGAAAAACTGTTTTTT
clone_size: NA; d_call: TRBD2; j_call: TRBJ2-1; v_call: TRBV7-9; cdr3_aa: CASSLESGGYNEQFF; cdr3_nt: TGTGCCAGCAGCTTAGAAAGCGGGGGTTACAATGAGCAGTTCTTC
clone_size: NA; d_call: NA; j_call: TRBJ2-3; v_call: TRBV30; cdr3_aa: CAWSSGNLSTDTQYF; cdr3_nt: TGTGCCTGGAGTAGTGGGAACCTTAGCACAGATACGCAGTATTTT
clone_size: NA; d_call: NA; j_call: TRBJ2-1; v_call: TRBV5-6; cdr3_aa: CASSAGDEQFF; cdr3_nt: TGTGCCAGCTCAGCGGGTGATGAGCAGTTCTTC
clone_size: NA; d_call: NA; j_call: TRBJ2-7; v_call: TRBV19; cdr3_aa: CASSRTGSSYEQYF; cdr3_nt: TGTGCCAGTAGTAGGACGGGAAGCTCCTACGAGCAGTACTTC
clone_size: NA; d_call: NA; j_call: TRBJ2-1; v_call: TRBV5-1; cdr3_aa: CASSSGQPYNEQFF; cdr3_nt: TGCGCCAGCAGTTCCGGACAACCATACAATGAGCAGTTCTTC